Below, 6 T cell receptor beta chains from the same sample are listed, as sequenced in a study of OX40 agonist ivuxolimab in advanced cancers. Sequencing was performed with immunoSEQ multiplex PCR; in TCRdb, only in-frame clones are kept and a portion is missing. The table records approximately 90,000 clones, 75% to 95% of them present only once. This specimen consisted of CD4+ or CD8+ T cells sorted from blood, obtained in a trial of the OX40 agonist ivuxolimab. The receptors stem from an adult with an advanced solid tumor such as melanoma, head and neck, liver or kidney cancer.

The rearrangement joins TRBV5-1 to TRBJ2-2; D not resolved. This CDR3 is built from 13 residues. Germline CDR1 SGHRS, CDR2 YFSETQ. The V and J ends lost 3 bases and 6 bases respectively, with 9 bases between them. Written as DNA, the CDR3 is TGCGCCAGCAGCTCCTCCTCGGCCGGGGAGCTGTTTTTT. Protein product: CASSSSSAGELFF.

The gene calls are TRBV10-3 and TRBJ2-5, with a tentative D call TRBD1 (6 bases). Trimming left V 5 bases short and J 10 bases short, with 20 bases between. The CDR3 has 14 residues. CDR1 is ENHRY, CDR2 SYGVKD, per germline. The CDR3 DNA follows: TGTGCCATCAGTCTGGACAGCCCCCAAGGGAACCAGTACTTC. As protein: CAISLDSPQGNQYF.

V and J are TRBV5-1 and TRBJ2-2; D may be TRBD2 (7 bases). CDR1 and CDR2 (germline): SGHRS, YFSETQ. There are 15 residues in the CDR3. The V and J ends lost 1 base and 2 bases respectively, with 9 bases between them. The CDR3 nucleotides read TGCGCCAGCAGCTTGTCGGGGGGCAACACCGGGGAGCTGTTTTTT. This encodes CASSLSGGNTGELFF.

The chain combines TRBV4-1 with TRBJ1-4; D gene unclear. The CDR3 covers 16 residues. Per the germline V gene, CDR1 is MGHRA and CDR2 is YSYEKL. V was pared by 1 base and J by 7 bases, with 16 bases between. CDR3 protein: CASSQGHGPFSEKLFF. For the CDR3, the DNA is TGCGCCAGCAGCCAAGGGCACGGTCCATTCTCTGAAAAACTGTTTTTT.

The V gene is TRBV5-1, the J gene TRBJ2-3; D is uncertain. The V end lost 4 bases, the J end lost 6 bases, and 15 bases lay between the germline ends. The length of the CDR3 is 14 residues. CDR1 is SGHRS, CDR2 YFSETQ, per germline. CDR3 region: CASSLTGRGDTQYF. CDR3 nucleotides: TGCGCCAGCAGCCTTACGGGCCGCGGCGATACGCAGTATTTT.

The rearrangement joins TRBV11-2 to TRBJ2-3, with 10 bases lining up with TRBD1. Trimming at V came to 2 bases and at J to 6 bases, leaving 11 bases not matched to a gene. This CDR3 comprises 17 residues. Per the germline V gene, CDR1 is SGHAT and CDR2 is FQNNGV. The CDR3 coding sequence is TGTGCCAGCAGCTTAAGCCTTGGACAGGGGGGTTCTGATACGCAGTATTTT. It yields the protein CASSLSLGQGGSDTQYF.